Sequencing of this TCR beta chain was carried out in a study of blood T cell repertoires in COVID-19. Study-level background: Sites in the United States, Italy and Spain provided acute and convalescent COVID-19 samples.

In the original workflow: The assay estimated nucleated cells by amplifying reference gene primers. The data were produced by immunoSEQ multiplex PCR, yet TCRdb's version contains in-frame clones alone and is incomplete. That table supplies the V and J calls and clone size; D and trimming were determined from the DNA. The sample has 49,000 or so clones, over 75% seen once. This TCR was sampled from a man aged 45-65 years with acute or convalescent COVID-19. The sample comprised peripheral blood.

This CDR3 is CASSPRQNTEAFF. The CDR3 DNA sequence: TGTGCCAGCAGCCCCCGACAGAACACTGAAGCTTTCTTT. The rearrangement joins TRBV3-1 (or the pseudogene TRBV3-2) to TRBJ1-1; D ambiguous. CDR3 length: 13 amino acids. CDR1 is LGHDT and CDR2 is YNNKEL in the germline V gene (reference sequence). Trimming took 4 bases from V and 1 from J, leaving 7 bases between them.